The clone carrying this T cell receptor beta chain was seen many times. As yet, its antigen is unknown. These data belong to a study of CD8 T cells in ankylosing spondylitis. Study-wide results and caveats: What appeared characteristic of ankylosing spondylitis blood was a TCR beta motif of eight highly homologous variants.

Each CDR3 protein is one row after TCRdb ran MiXCR on the 5' RACE reads. The sample shows more than 250,000 distinct CDR3 sequences, 11% of them seen only once. Germline loops: CDR1 SEHNR, CDR2 FQNEAQ (reference sequence). The CDR3 is 14 amino acids. Trimming took off 9 bases at V and 3 bases at J, with 14 bases between the two ends. V is TRBV7-9 and J is TRBJ2-2; maybe TRBD1 (6 bases). This clonotype was sampled from a female donor with ankylosing spondylitis or in good health (not recorded which). The sequenced sample consisted of blood, either unsorted or a sorted T cell fraction (not recorded which). Here the CDR3 DNA reads TGTGCCAGTCCCGGACAGCTTGACACCGGGGAGCTGTTTTTT. As protein: CASPGQLDTGELFF.